The text below deals with one T cell receptor (beta chain). What antigen it recognizes has not been identified. Per-base quality was not reported, and no clone a single base away is much larger than it. The data were obtained in a study of blood T cell repertoires in COVID-19 (dated by TCRdb to 2018 to 2021). General notes on the study: Collaborator samples came from the United States, Italy and Spain and covered acute and convalescent phases of COVID-19. The sample metadata nearly always contained a de-identified subject ID, COVID-19 status, age in years and sex. Deeply sampled blood TCRbeta repertoires from subjects exposed to, actively infected with, or recovered from COVID-19 were included in the dataset. The repertoires were made available in a free public database intended to serve as a resource for research on the immune response to SARS-CoV-2. The prospective study material was composed of cDNA or gDNA derived from T cells, B-cell-depleted T cells, or PBMCs. The samples were drawn from two sources: the first 160 participants of the ongoing ImmuneRACE study, and 950 to 1,500 subjects contributed by 6 global collaborators. Where HLA class I and class II types were available, the types were taken from metadata supplied by the sample provider, not from assay-based typing. The paper as a whole reports these results and caveats: The quantity of clinical and demographic metadata differed by source and by participant and was supplied without curation.

The collaborating institutions used their own protocols to collect whole blood in K2EDTA tubes. For TCRbeta analysis, collaborators shipped samples in one of three forms: frozen whole blood, isolated PBMCs, or DNA extracted from either of those sample types. TCRbeta CDR3 regions were amplified from genomic DNA using the immunoSEQ Assay, a bias-controlled multiplex PCR. The study's own analysis went as follows. Within the assay, amplification of reference gene primers was used to estimate how many nucleated cells each sample contained. To quantify the absolute abundance of each unique TCRbeta CDR3 rearrangement, sequence reads were collapsed and filtered. For each sample, productive Simpson clonality was calculated by taking the square root of Simpson's diversity index across productive rearrangements. TCRdb stores this immuneACCESS table with in-frame sequences only. Part of the clones is absent; in the studies checked, under half of the shortfall reflects unresolved V genes, and no reason is known for the rest. V and J calls and clone size are given by that table; D and trimming were obtained from the DNA. Across this sample there are roughly 54,000 clones, with 90% to 95% seen only once. Of the sample, less than 4% falls within the top ten clones.

V lost 3 bases and J lost 1 base, and the count of bases not matched to a germline gene is 20. From its cysteine to its phenylalanine, the CDR3 spans 22 amino acids. CDR3 DNA is the only sequence kept; it has 66 bases, read in frame from the first base. The receptor comes from a man aged 50-60 years with acute or convalescent COVID-19. Sequencing input: peripheral blood. The rearranged segments are TRBV23-1 and TRBJ2-3; 12 of the junction bases match TRBD1. TRBV23-1 is given ORF status, its function remaining uncertain. The CDR3 amino acid sequence is: CASSHPKVGQGATLGGTDTQYF. The sequenced DNA: TGCGCCAGCAGTCACCCTAAGGTGGGACAGGGGGCGACCTTAGGTGGCACAGATACGCAGTATTTT.